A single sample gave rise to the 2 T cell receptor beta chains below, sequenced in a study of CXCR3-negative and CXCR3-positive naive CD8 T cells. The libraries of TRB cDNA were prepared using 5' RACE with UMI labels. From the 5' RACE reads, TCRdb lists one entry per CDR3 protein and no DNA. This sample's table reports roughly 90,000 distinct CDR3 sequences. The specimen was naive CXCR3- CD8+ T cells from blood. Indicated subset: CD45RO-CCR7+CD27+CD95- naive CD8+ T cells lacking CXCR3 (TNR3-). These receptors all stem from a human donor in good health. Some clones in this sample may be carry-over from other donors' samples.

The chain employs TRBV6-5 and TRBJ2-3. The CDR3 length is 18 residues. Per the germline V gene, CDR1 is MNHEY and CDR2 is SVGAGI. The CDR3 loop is CASSSTADWVASTDTQYF.

The CDR3 loop reads CSVDTGVSYEQYF. The chain carries TRBV29-1 and TRBJ2-7; TCRdb calls TRBD1, which cannot be checked without DNA. This CDR3 region has 13 residues. Germline CDR1 and CDR2: SQVTM and ANQGSEA.